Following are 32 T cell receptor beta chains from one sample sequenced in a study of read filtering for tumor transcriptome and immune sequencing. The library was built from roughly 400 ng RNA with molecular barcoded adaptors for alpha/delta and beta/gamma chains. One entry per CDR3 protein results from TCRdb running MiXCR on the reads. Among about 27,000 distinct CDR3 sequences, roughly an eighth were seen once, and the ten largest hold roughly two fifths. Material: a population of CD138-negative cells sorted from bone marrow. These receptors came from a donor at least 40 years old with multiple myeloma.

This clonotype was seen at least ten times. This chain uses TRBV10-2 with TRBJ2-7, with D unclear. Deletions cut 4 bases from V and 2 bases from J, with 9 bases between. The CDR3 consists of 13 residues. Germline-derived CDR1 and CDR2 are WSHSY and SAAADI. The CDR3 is CASSVVAAYEQYF. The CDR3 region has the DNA TGCGCCAGCAGTGTAGTGGCAGCCTACGAGCAGTACTTC.

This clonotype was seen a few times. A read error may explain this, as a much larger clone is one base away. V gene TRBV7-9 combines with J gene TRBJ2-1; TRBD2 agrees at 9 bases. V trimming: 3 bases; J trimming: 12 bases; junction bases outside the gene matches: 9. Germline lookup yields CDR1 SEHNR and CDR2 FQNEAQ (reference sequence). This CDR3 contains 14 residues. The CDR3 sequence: CASSLGTSFCGQFF. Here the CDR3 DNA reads TGTGCCAGCAGCTTGGGGACTAGCTTTTGTGGGCAGTTCTTC. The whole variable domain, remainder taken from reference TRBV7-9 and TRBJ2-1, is DTGVSQNPRHKITKRGQNVTFRCDPISEHNRLYWYRQTLGQGPEFLTYFQNEAQLEKSRLLSDRFSAERPKGSFSTLEIQRTEQGDSAMYLCASSLGTSFCGQFFGPGTRLTVL.

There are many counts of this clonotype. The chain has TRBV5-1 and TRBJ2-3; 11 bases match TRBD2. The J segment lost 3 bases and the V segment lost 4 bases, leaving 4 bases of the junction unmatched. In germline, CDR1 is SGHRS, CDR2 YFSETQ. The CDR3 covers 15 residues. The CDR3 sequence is CASSPTSGRTDTQYF. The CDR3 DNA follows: TGCGCCAGCAGCCCAACTAGCGGGAGAACAGATACGCAGTATTTT.

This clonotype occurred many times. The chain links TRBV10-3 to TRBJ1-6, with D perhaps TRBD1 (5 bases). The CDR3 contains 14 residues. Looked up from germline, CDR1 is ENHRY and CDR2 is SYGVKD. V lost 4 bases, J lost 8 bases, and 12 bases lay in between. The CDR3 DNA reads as TGTGCCATCAGTGGGGGAGGGGAGGATTCACCCCTCCACTTT. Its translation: CAISGGGEDSPLHF.

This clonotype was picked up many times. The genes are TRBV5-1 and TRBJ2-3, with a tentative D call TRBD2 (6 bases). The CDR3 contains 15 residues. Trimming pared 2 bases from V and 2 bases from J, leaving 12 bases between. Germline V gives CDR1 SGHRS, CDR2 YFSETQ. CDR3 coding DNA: TGCGCCAGCAGCTTCCGGCGGGGCCTCACAGATACGCAGTATTTT. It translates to CASSFRRGLTDTQYF.

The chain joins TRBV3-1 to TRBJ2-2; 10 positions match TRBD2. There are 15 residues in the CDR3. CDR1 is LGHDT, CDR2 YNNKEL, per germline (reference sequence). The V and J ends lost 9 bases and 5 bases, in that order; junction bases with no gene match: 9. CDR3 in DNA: TGTGCCAGTGGACTAGCGGTTATGAAGACCGGGGAGCTGTTTTTT. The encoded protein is CASGLAVMKTGELFF.

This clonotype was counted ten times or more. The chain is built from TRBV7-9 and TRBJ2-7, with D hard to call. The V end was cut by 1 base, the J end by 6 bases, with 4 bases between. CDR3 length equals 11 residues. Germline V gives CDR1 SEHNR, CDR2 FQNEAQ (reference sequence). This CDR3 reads CASSLVGEQYF. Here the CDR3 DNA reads TGTGCCAGCAGCTTAGTGGGCGAGCAGTACTTC. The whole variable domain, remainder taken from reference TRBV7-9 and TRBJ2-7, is DTGVSQNPRHKITKRGQNVTFRCDPISEHNRLYWYRQTLGQGPEFLTYFQNEAQLEKSRLLSDRFSAERPKGSFSTLEIQRTEQGDSAMYLCASSLVGEQYFGPGTRLTVT.

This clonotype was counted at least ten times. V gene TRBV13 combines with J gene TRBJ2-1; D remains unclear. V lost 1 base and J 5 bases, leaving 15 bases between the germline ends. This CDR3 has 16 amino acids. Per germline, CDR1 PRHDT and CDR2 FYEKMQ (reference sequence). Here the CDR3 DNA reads TGTGCCAGCAGCTTAGTTCGTCTCCGGGCAAACAATGAGCAGTTCTTC. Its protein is CASSLVRLRANNEQFF.

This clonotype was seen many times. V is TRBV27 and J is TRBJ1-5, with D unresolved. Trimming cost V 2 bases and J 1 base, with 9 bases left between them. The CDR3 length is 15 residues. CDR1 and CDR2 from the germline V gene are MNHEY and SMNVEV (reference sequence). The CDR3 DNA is TGTGCCAGCAGTTTAGAAGGAACGAGCAATCAGCCCCAGCATTTT. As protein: CASSLEGTSNQPQHF.

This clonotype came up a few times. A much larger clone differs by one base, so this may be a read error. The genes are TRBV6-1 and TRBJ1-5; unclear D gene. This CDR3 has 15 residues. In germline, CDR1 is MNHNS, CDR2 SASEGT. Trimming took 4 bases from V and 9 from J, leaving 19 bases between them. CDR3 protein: CASSAVPGSYLPQHF. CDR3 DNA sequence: TGTGCCAGCAGTGCTGTTCCCGGCAGTTATCTGCCCCAGCATTTT.

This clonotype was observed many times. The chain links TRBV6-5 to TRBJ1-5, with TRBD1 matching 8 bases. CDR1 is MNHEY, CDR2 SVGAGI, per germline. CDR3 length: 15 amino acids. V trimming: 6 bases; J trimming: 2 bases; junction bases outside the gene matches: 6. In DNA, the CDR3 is TGTGCCAGCAGCTCGACAGGGGCGGGCAATCAGCCCCAGCATTTT. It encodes CASSSTGAGNQPQHF.

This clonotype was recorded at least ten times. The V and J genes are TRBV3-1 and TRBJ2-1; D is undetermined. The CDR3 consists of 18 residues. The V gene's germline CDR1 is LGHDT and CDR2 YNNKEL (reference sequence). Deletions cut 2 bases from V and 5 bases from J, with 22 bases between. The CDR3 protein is CASSQSVVPRRANNEQFF. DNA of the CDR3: TGTGCCAGCAGCCAAAGCGTCGTACCACGAAGGGCAAACAATGAGCAGTTCTTC.

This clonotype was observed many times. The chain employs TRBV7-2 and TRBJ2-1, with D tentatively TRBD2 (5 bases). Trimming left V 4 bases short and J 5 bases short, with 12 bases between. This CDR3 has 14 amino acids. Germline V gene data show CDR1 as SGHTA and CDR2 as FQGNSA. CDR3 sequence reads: CASSSRRRHNEQFF. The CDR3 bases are TGTGCCAGCAGCTCCCGACGGAGGCACAATGAGCAGTTCTTC.

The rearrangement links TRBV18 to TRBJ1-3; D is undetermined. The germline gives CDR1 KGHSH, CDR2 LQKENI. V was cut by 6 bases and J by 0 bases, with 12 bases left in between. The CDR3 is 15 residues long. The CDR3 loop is CASSTDALSGNTIYF. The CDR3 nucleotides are TGTGCCAGCTCCACGGACGCACTCTCTGGAAACACCATATATTTT.

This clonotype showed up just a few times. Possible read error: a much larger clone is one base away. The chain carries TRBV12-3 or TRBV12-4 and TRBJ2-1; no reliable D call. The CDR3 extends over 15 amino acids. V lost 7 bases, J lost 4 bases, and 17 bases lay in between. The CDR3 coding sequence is TGTGCCAGCATCGCCTATACAGCTCTATACAATGAGCAGTTCTTC. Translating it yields CASIAYTALYNEQFF.

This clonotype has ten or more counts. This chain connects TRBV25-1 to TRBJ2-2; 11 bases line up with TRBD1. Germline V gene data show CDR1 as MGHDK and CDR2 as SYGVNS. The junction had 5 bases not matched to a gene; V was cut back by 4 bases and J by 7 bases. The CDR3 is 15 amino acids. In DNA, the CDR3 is TGTGCCAGCAGTGTGGGACAGGGGGAGGTCGGGGAGCTGTTTTTT. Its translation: CASSVGQGEVGELFF.

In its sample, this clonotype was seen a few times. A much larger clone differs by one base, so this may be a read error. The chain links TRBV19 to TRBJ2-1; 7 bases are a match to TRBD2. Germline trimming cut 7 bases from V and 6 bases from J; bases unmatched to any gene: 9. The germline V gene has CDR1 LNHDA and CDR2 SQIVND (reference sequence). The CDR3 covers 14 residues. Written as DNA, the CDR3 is TGTGCCAGTAAAGGGCTAGCGGAGAGCAATGAGCAGTTCTTC. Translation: CASKGLAESNEQFF.

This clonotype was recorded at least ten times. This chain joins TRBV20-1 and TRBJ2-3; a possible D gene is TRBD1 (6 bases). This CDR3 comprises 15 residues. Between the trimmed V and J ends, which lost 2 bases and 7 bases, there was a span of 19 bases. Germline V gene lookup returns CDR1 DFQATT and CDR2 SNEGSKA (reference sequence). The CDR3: CSARRSRQGLYTQYF. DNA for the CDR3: TGCAGTGCTAGAAGAAGCAGGCAGGGGCTGTATACGCAGTATTTT.

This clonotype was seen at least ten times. This CDR3 is CASSATSGAQETQYF. CDR3 coding DNA: TGTGCCAGCAGCGCGACTAGCGGGGCCCAAGAGACCCAGTACTTC. The rearrangement uses TRBV9 and TRBJ2-5, with 11 bases matching TRBD2. Per germline, CDR1 SGDLS and CDR2 YYNGEE. Trimming cost V 3 bases and J 1 base; bases outside gene matches: 2. CDR3 length: 15 residues.

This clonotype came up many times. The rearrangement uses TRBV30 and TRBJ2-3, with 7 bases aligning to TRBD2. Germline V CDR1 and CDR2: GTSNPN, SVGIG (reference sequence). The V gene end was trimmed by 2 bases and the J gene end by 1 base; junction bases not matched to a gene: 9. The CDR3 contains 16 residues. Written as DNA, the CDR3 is TGTGCCTGGAGTTCATGGGGAGGGTCGCGCACAGATACGCAGTATTTT. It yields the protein CAWSSWGGSRTDTQYF.

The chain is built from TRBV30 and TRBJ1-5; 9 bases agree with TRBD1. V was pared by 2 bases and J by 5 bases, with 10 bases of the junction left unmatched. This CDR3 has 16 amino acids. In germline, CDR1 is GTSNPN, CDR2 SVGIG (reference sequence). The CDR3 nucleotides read TGTGCCTGGAGTTCAAAACCGGGACAGGGTTATCAGCCCCAGCATTTT. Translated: CAWSSKPGQGYQPQHF.

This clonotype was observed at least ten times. The CDR3 loop reads CASRPGLLSYEQYF. CDR3 nucleotides: TGTGCCAGCAGGCCGGGACTTCTCTCCTACGAGCAGTACTTC. The V gene is TRBV6-2 or TRBV6-3, the J gene TRBJ2-7; TRBD2 is a possible D gene (6 bases). The CDR3 is made up of 14 amino acids. CDR1 and CDR2 (germline): MNHEY, SVGEGT. The V gene lost 6 bases and the J gene lost 0 bases, with 12 bases spanning the gap.

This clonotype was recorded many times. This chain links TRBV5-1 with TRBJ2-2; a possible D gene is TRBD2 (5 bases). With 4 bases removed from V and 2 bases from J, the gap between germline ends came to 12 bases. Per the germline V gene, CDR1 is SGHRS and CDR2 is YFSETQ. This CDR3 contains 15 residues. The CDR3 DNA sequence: TGCGCCAGCAGCCCACCGGGAACAAACACCGGGGAGCTGTTTTTT. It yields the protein CASSPPGTNTGELFF.

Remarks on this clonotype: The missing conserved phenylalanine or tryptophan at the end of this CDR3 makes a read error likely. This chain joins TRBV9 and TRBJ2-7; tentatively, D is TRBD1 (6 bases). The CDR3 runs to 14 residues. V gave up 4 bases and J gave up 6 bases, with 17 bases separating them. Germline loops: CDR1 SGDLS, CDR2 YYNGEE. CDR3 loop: CASSPFPGTCEQYL. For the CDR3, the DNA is TGTGCCAGCAGCCCTTTCCCGGGGACATGCGAGCAGTACCTC.

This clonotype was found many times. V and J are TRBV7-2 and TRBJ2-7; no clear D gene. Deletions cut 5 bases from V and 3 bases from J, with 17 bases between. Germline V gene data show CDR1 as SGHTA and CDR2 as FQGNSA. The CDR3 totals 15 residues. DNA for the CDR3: TGTGCCAGCAGCCCAAGGGCAGGAAACGACTACGAGCAGTACTTC. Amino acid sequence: CASSPRAGNDYEQYF.

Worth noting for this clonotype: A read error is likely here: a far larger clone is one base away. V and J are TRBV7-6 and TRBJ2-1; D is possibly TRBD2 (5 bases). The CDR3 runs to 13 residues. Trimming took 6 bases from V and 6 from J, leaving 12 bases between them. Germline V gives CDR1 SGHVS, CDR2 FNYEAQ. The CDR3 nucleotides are TGTGCCAGCAGGACCCTAGCTCCCAATGAGCAGTTCTTC. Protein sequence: CASRTLAPNEQFF. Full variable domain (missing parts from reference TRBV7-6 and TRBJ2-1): GAGVSQSPRYKVTKRGQDVALRCDPISGHVSLYWYRQALGQGPEFLTYFNYEAQQDKSGLPNDRFSAERPEGSISTLTIQRTEQRDSAMYRCASRTLAPNEQFFGPGTRLTVL.

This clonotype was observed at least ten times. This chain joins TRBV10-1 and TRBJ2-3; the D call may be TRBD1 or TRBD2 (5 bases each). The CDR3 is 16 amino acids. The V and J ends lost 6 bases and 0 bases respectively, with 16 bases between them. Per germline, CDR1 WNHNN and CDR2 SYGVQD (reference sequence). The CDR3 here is CASSEFGRDSTDTQYF. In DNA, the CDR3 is TGCGCCAGCAGCGAATTCGGAAGGGACAGCACAGATACGCAGTATTTT.

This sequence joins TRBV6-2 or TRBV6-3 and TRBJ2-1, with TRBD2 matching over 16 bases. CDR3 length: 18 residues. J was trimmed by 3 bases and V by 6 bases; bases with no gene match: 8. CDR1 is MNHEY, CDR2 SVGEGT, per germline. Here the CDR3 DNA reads TGTGCCAGCAGCCTCGGGACTAGCGGGAGGGCGGGCTACAATGAGCAGTTCTTC. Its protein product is CASSLGTSGRAGYNEQFF.

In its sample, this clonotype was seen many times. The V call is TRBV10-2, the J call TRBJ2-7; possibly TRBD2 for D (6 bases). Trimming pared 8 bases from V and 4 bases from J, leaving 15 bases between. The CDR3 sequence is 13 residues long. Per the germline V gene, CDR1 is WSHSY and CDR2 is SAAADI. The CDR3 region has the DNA TGCGCCAGCTGGGGAGGTAGGGGATACGAGCAGTACTTC. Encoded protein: CASWGGRGYEQYF.

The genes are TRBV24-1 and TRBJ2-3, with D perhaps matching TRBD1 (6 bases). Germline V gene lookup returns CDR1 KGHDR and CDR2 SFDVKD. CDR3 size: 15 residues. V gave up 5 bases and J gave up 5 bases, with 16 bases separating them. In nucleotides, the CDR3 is TGTGCCACCAGTGGGGAACAGGGCGTTGGAGATACGCAGTATTTT. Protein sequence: CATSGEQGVGDTQYF.

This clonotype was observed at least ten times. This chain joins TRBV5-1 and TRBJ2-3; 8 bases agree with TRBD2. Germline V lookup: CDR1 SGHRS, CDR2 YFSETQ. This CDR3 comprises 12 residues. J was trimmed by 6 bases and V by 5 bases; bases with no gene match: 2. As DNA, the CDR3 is TGCGCCAGCAGACCGGGGGGGGATACGCAGTATTTT. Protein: CASRPGGDTQYF. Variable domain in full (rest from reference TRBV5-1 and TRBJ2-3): KAGVTQTPRYLIKTRGQQVTLSCSPISGHRSVSWYQQTPGQGLQFLFEYFSETQRNKGNFPGRFSGRQFSNSRSEMNVSTLELGDSALYLCASRPGGDTQYFGPGTRLTVL.

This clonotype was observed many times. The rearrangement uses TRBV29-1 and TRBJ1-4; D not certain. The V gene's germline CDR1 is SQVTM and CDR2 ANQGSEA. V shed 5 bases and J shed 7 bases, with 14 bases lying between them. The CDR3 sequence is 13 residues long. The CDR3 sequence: CSVTDNAGEKLFF. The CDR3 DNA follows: TGCAGCGTTACCGACAACGCGGGTGAAAAACTGTTTTTT.